The 13 T cell receptor beta chains below all came from one sample that was sequenced in a study of cytomegalovirus exposure and HLA in healthy donors. The PCR ran on 60 Vbeta and 13 Jbeta primers. TCRdb keeps only in-frame clones here, not all; method: immunoSEQ multiplex PCR. The profile covers 150,000 to 200,000 clones, with roughly 80% appearing a single time and 1.5% to 2% taken by the ten largest. The sample taken for sequencing was PBMCs. These receptor sequences come from a woman in her 50s in good health and CMV-seronegative.

This clone came up a few times. This sequence is one base from a far larger clone and is likely a read error. The genes are TRBV13 and TRBJ1-1, with 9 bases that match TRBD1. Germline V gives CDR1 PRHDT, CDR2 FYEKMQ (reference sequence). The CDR3 runs 18 residues. V shed 2 bases, J shed 4 bases, and the junction held 14 bases outside the gene matches. This chain's CDR3 is CASSLRGAGQGRTTEAFF. Here the CDR3 DNA reads TGTGCCAGCAGCTTACGTGGTGCGGGACAGGGTAGGACCACTGAAGCTTTCTTT.

V is TRBV4-1 and J is TRBJ1-1; D call uncertain. Germline V gene data show CDR1 as MGHRA and CDR2 as YSYEKL. V shed 0 bases and J shed 4 bases, with 12 bases lying between them. This CDR3 is built from 15 residues. The CDR3 reads CASSQEVGVRTEAFF. The DNA for the CDR3 is TGCGCCAGCAGCCAAGAGGTCGGGGTCCGCACTGAAGCTTTCTTT.

This clone was seen more than once but under ten times. This chain uses TRBV29-1 with TRBJ1-1; maybe TRBD1 (6 bases). This CDR3 spans 10 amino acids. Germline CDR1 reads SQVTM; CDR2 reads ANQGSEA. V lost 3 bases, J lost 10 bases, and 9 bases lay in between. The CDR3 protein is CSVERGGAFF. The CDR3 DNA follows: TGCAGCGTTGAGAGGGGGGGAGCTTTCTTT.

The rearrangement uses TRBV7-2 and TRBJ1-2, with TRBD1 matching over 10 bases. The J segment lost 6 bases and the V segment lost 6 bases, leaving 10 bases of the junction unmatched. The CDR3 length is 15 residues. In germline, CDR1 is SGHTA, CDR2 FQGNSA. This CDR3 reads CASRVPGTGENGYTF. In DNA form, the CDR3 reads TGTGCCAGCAGGGTACCGGGGACAGGGGAGAATGGCTACACCTTC.

As to this clone: Distinct nucleotide sequences in the sample also encode this CDR3. The chain links TRBV19 to TRBJ1-5; D is perhaps TRBD1 (6 bases). The CDR3 consists of 15 residues. V lost 5 bases and J 0 bases, leaving 11 bases between the germline ends. The germline CDR1 and CDR2 sequences are LNHDA and SQIVND (reference sequence). The CDR3 DNA reads TGTGCCAGTAGTTTAAAGGGGGATAGCAATCAGCCCCAGCATTTT. It specifies CASSLKGDSNQPQHF.

This clone was seen more than once but under ten times. The rearrangement joins TRBV5-1 to TRBJ1-1; no clear D. The CDR3 loop spans 13 amino acids. CDR1 and CDR2 (germline): SGHRS, YFSETQ. V was shortened by 0 bases and J by 8 bases, with 11 bases between the two germline ends. In DNA form, the CDR3 reads TGCGCCAGCAGCTTGGATGGAGACGGGGAAGCTTTCTTT. Protein product: CASSLDGDGEAFF.

The chain joins TRBV2 to TRBJ1-2; D is perhaps TRBD1 (5 bases). The V and J ends lost 6 bases and 0 bases respectively, with 17 bases between them. The CDR3 covers 16 residues. Germline-derived CDR1 and CDR2 are SNHLY and FYNNEI. DNA for the CDR3: TGTGCCAGCAGCGAGGAGGGGAATAGTCCTAACTATGGCTACACCTTC. It is translated as CASSEEGNSPNYGYTF.

The V and J genes are TRBV5-1 and TRBJ2-7, with TRBD1 as a possible D gene (5 bases). Deletions cut 1 base from V and 7 bases from J, with 12 bases between. Germline V gene sequence: CDR1 SGHRS, CDR2 YFSETQ. The CDR3 loop spans 13 amino acids. The CDR3 nucleotides are TGCGCCAGCAGCTTGAGGGGCTTGGGTGAGCAGTACTTC. Protein product: CASSLRGLGEQYF.

The V call is TRBV4-1, the J call TRBJ2-2, with D tentatively TRBD2 (7 bases). V shed 10 bases and J shed 1 base, with 22 bases lying between them. The CDR3 runs 17 residues. Germline loops: CDR1 MGHRA, CDR2 YSYEKL. This CDR3 is CATGGGGPHKNTGELFF. The CDR3 DNA reads TGCGCCACCGGGGGCGGGGGCCCCCATAAGAACACCGGGGAGCTGTTTTTT.

The chain joins TRBV29-1 to TRBJ2-7; 11 nucleotides agree with TRBD1. V shed 6 bases, J shed 2 bases, and the junction held 9 bases outside the gene matches. The CDR3 is made up of 15 amino acids. The germline CDR1 and CDR2 sequences are SQVTM and ANQGSEA. Here the CDR3 reads CSVDFGQGATYEQYF. The CDR3 coding sequence is TGCAGCGTCGACTTCGGACAGGGGGCAACCTACGAGCAGTACTTC.

The V and J genes are TRBV28 and TRBJ2-1; possibly TRBD2 for D (5 bases). Trimming stripped 3 bases from V and 7 bases from J, with 16 bases between. Germline lookup yields CDR1 MDHEN and CDR2 SYDVKM. The CDR3 runs 15 residues. The chain's CDR3 is CASSFRGSAINEQFF. The CDR3 bases are TGTGCCAGCAGTTTTCGGGGTAGCGCCATAAATGAGCAGTTCTTC.

CDR3 loop: CASSWTRGTGSTDTQYF. As DNA, the CDR3 is TGTGCCAGCAGCTGGACTCGCGGGACAGGGAGCACAGATACGCAGTATTTT. This chain connects TRBV7-9 to TRBJ2-3; 9 bases line up with TRBD1. The CDR3 is 17 amino acids. In germline, CDR1 is SEHNR, CDR2 FQNEAQ (reference sequence). The ends lost 4 bases at V and 0 bases at J; junction bases unmatched: 8. Variable domain in full (rest from reference TRBV7-9 and TRBJ2-3): DTGVSQNPRHKITKRGQNVTFRCDPISEHNRLYWYRQTLGQGPEFLTYFQNEAQLEKSRLLSDRFSAERPKGSFSTLEIQRTEQGDSAMYLCASSWTRGTGSTDTQYFGPGTRLTVL.

This clone was observed a single time. This chain links TRBV6-5 with TRBJ2-7, with TRBD2 identical over 7 bases. V shed 9 bases and J 9 bases; nucleotides not matched to a gene: 14. The length of the CDR3 is 13 residues. Germline CDR1 is MNHEY and CDR2 is SVGAGI. CDR3 coding DNA: TGTGCCAGTTCGCCCGACCGAGGGAGGGCGCAGTACTTC. It is translated as CASSPDRGRAQYF.